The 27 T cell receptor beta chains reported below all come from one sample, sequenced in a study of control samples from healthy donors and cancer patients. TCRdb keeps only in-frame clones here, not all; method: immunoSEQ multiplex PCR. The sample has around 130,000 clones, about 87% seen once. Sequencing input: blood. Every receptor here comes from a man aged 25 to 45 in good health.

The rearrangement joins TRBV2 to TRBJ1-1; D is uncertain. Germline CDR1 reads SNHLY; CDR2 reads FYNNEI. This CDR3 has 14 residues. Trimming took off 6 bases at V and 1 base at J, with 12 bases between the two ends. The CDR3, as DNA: TGTGCCAGCAGGCCCACCCCAGGGAACACTGAAGCTTTCTTT. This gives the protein CASRPTPGNTEAFF.

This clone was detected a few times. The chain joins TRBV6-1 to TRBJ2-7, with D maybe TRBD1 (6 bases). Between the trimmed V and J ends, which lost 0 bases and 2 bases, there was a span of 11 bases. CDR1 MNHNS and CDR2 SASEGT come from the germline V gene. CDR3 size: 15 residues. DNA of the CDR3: TGTGCCAGCAGTGAAGCGGGGGACATAACCTACGAGCAGTACGTC. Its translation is CASSEAGDITYEQYV.

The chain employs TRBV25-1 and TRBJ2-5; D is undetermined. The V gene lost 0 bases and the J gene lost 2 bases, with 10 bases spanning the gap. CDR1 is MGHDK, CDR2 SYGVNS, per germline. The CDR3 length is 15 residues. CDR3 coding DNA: TGTGCCAGCAGTGAATACGCCACTTTTCAAGAGACCCAGTACTTC. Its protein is CASSEYATFQETQYF. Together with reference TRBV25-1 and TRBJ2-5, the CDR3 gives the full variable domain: EADIYQTPRYLVIGTGKKITLECSQTMGHDKMYWYQQDPGMELHLIHYSYGVNSTEKGDLSSESTVSRIRTEHFPLTLESARPSHTSQYLCASSEYATFQETQYFGPGTRLLVL.

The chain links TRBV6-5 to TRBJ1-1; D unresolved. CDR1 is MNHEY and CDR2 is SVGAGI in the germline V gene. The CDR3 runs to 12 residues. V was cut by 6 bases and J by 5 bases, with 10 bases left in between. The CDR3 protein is CASRNPYTEAFF. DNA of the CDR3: TGTGCCAGCAGAAACCCCTATACTGAAGCTTTCTTT.

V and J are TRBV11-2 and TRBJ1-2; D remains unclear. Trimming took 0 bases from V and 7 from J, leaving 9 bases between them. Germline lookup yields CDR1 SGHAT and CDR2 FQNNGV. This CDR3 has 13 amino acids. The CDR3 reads CASSLEQSCGYTF. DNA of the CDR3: TGTGCCAGCAGCTTAGAACAGTCTTGTGGCTACACCTTC.

The chain's CDR3 is CASTTDRGAEAFF. DNA of the CDR3: TGTGCCAGCACCACGGACAGGGGCGCTGAAGCTTTCTTT. V is TRBV7-9 and J is TRBJ1-1; the match to TRBD1 covers 9 bases. This CDR3 spans 13 amino acids. Germline V gene sequence: CDR1 SEHNR, CDR2 FQNEAQ (reference sequence). Trimming removed 7 bases from V and 6 bases from J; junction bases left unmatched: 6.

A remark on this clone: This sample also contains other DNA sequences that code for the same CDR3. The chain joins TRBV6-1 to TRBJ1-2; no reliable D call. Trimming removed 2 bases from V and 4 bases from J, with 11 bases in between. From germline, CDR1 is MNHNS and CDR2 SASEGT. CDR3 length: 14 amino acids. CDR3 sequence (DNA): TGTGCCAGCAGTGAACTTGAGGGTACCTATGGCTACACCTTC. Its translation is CASSELEGTYGYTF.

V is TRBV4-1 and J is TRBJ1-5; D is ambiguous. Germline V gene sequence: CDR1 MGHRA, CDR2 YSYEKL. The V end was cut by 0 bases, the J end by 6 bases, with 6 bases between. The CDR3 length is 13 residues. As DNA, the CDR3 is TGCGCCAGCAGCCAAGATCAGGTTCAGCCCCAGCATTTT. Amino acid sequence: CASSQDQVQPQHF.

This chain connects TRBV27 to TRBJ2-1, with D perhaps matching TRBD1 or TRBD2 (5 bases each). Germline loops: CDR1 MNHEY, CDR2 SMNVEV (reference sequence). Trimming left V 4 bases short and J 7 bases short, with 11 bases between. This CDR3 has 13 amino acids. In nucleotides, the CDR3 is TGTGCCAGCAGTTGGGACCTGGGGAATGAGCAGTTCTTC. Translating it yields CASSWDLGNEQFF.

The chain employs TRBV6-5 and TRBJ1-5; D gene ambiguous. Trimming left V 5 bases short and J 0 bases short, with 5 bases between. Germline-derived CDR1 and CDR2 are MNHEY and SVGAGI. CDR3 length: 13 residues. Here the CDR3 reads CASSPYSNQPQHF. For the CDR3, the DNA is TGTGCCAGCAGTCCCTATAGCAATCAGCCCCAGCATTTT.

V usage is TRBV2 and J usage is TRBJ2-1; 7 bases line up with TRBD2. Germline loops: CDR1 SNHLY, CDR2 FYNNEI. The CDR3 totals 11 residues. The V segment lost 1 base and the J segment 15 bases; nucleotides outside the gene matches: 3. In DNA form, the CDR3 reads TGTGCCAGCAGTGAAGTACCGGGGGGGTTCTTC. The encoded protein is CASSEVPGGFF.

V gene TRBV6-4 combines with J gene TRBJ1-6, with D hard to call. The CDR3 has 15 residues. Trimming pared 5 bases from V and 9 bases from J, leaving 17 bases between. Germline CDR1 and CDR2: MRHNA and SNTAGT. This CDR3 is CASSPLGQNGSPLHF. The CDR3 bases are TGTGCCAGCAGTCCCCTCGGGCAAAACGGTTCACCCCTCCACTTT.

CDR3 coding DNA: TGTGCCAGCTCCCCGCGCGAAGTCGATGGCTACACCTTC. It is translated as CASSPREVDGYTF. The chain uses TRBV18 and TRBJ1-2; D is unresolved. This CDR3 is 13 amino acids long. V was trimmed by 6 bases and J by 6 bases, leaving 14 bases between them. CDR1 and CDR2 from the germline V gene are KGHSH and LQKENI.

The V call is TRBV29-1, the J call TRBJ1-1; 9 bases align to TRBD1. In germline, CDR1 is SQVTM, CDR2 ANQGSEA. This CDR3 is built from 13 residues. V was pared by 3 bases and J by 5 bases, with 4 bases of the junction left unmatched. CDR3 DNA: TGCAGCGTTGATAGGACAGGGGTTACTGAAGCTTTCTTT. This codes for CSVDRTGVTEAFF.

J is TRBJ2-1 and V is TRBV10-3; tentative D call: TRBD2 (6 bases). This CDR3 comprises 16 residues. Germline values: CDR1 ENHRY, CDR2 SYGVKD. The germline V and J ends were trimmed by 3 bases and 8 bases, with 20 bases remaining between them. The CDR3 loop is CAISEPRDPLADEQFF. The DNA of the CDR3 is TGTGCCATCAGTGAACCCCGGGACCCTTTAGCGGATGAGCAGTTCTTC.

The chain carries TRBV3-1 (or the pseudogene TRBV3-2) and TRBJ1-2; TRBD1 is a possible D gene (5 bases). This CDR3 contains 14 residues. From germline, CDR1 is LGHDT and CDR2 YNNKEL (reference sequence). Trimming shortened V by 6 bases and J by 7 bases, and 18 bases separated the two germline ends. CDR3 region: CASRLNTGTGGYTF. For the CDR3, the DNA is TGTGCCAGCAGACTCAACACCGGGACCGGTGGCTACACCTTC.

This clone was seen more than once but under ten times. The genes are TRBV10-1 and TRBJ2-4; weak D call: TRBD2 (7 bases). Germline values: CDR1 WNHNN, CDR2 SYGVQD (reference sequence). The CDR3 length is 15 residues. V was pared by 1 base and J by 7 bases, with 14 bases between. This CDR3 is CASSEFAGAGNIQYF. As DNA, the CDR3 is TGCGCCAGCAGTGAGTTTGCGGGGGCTGGGAACATTCAGTACTTC.

The CDR3 DNA is TGTGCCAGCTCACCATTTGACGGGGCGACCTACAATGAGCAGTTCTTC. It specifies CASSPFDGATYNEQFF. V gene TRBV18 combines with J gene TRBJ2-1; D may be TRBD1 or TRBD2 (5 bases each). The CDR3 has 16 residues. The V gene lost 2 bases and the J gene lost 2 bases, with 13 bases spanning the gap. Germline-derived CDR1 and CDR2 are KGHSH and LQKENI.

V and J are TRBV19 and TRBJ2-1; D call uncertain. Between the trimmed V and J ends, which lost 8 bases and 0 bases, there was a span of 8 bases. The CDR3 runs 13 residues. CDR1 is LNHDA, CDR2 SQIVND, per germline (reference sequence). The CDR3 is CASAEASYNEQFF. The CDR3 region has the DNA TGTGCCAGTGCTGAGGCCTCCTACAATGAGCAGTTCTTC.

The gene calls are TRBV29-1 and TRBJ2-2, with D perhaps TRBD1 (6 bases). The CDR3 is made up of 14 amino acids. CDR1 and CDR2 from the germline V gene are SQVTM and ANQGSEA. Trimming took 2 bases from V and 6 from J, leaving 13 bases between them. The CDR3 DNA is TGCAGCGTTGAACCAGGGGCCAAACCCGGGGAGCTGTTTTTT. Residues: CSVEPGAKPGELFF.

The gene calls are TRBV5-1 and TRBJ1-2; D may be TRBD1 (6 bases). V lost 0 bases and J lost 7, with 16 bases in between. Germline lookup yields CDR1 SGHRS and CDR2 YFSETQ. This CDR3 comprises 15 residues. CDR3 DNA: TGCGCCAGCAGCTTGGCCCAACCAGGGGTGGGTGGCTACACCTTC. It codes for CASSLAQPGVGGYTF.

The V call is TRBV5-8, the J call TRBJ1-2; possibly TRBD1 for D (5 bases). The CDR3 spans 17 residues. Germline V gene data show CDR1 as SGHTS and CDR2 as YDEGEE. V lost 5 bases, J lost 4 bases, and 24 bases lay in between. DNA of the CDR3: TGTGCCAGCAGTTTCGGGACGAGGGCCCGCCTAGGCTATGGCTACACCTTC. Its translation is CASSFGTRARLGYGYTF.

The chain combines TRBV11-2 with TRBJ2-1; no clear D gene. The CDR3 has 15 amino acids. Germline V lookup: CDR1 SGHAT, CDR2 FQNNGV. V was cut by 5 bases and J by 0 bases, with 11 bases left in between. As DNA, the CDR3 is TGTGCCAGCAGCAAACACCTAAGCTCCTACAATGAGCAGTTCTTC. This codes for CASSKHLSSYNEQFF.

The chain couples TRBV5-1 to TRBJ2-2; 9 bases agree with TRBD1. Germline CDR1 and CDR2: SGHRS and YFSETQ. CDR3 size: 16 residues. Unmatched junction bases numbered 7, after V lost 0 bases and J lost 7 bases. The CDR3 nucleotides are TGCGCCAGCAGCTTGGCCGGGACAGGGATCAGCGGGGAGCTGTTTTTT. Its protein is CASSLAGTGISGELFF.

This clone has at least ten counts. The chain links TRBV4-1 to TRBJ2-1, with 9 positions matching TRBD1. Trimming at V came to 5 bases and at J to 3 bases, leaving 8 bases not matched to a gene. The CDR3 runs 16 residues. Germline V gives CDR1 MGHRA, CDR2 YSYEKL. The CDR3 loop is CASSFLGQGGYNEQFF. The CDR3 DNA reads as TGCGCCAGCAGCTTCCTGGGACAGGGAGGCTACAATGAGCAGTTCTTC.

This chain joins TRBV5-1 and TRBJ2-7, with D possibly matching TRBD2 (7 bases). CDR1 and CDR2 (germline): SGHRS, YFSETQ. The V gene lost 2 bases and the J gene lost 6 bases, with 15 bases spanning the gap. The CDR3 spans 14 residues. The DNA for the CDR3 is TGCGCCAGCAGCTTACAGGGTACGGGGGGCGAGCAGTACTTC. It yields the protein CASSLQGTGGEQYF.

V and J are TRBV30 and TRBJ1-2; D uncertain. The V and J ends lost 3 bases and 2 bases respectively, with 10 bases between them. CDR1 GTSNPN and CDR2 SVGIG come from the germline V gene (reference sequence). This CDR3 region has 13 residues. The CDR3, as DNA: TGTGCCTGGAGAAGAGGGCTAAACTATGGCTACACCTTC. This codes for CAWRRGLNYGYTF.